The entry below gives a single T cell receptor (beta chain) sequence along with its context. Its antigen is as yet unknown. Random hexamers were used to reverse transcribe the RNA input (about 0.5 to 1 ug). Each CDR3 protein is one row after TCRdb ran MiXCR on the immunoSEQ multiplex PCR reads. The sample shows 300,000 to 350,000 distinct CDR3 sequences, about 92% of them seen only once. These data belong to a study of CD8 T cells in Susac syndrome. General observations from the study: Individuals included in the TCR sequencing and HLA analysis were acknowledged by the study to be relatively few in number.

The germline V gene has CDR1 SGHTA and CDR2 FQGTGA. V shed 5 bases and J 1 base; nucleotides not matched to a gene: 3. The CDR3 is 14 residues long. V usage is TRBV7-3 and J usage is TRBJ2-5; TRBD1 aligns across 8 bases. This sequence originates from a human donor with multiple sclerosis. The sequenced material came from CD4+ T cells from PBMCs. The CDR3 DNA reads TGTGCCAGCAGCGGAACAGGGGGCCAAGAGACCCAGTACTTC. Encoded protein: CASSGTGGQETQYF.